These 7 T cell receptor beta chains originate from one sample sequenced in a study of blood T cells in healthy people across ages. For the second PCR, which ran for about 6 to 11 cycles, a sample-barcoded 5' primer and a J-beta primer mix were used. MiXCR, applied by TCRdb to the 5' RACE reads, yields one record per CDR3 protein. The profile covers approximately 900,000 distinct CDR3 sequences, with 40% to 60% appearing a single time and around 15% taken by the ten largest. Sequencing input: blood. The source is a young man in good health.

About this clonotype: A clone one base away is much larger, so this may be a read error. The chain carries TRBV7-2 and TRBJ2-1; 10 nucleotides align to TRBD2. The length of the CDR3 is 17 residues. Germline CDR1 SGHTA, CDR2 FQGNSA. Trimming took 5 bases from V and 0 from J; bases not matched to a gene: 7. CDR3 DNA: TGTGCCAGCAGCGGAATAGCGGGGGGTAGCTCCTACAATGAGCAGTTCTTC. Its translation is CASSGIAGGSSYNEQFF.

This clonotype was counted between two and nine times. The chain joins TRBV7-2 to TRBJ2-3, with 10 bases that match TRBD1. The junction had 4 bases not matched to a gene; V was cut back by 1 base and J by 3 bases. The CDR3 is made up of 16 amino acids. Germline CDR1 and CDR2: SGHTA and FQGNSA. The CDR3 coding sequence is TGTGCCAGCAGCTTAGAGCCGGGACAGGGGACAGATACGCAGTATTTT. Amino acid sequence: CASSLEPGQGTDTQYF.

The CDR3 loop reads CASSSQATNEKLFF. The CDR3 DNA reads TGTGCCAGCAGTTCTCAAGCAACTAATGAAAAACTGTTTTTT. The rearrangement links TRBV6-6 to TRBJ1-4; no definite D call. Trimming removed 4 bases from V and 0 bases from J, with 6 bases in between. Looked up from germline, CDR1 is MNHNY and CDR2 is SVGAGI (reference sequence). The CDR3 runs to 14 residues.

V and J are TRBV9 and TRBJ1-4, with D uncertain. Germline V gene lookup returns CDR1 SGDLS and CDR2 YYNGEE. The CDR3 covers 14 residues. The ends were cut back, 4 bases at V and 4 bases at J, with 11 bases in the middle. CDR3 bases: TGTGCCAGCAGCCCTCGGGCGGGTAATGAAAAACTGTTTTTT. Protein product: CASSPRAGNEKLFF.

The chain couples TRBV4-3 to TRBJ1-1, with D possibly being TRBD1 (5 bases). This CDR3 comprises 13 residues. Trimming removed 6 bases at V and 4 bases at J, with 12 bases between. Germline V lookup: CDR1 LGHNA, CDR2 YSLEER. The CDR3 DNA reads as TGCGCCAGCAGGGACCGCGGGGGCACTGAAGCTTTCTTT. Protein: CASRDRGGTEAFF.

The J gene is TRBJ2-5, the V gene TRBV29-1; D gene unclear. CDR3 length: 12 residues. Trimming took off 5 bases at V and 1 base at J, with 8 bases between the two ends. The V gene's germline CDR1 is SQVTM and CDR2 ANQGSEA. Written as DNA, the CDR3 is TGCAGCGTTACGGTAGTCCAAGAGACCCAGTACTTC. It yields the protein CSVTVVQETQYF. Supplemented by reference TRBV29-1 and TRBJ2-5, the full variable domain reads SAVISQKPSRDICQRGTSLTIQCQVDSQVTMMFWYRQQPGQSLTLIATANQGSEATYESGFVIDKFPISRPNLTFSTLTVSNMSPEDSSIYLCSVTVVQETQYFGPGTRLLVL.

For the CDR3, the DNA is TGTGCCAGCAGCTCGGGACTGTCGGGTCAGCCCCAGCATTTT. The encoded protein is CASSSGLSGQPQHF. The chain combines TRBV25-1 with TRBJ1-5; maybe TRBD1 (5 bases). The germline V gene encodes CDR1 MGHDK and CDR2 SYGVNS. The length of the CDR3 is 14 residues. V was trimmed by 6 bases and J by 6 bases, leaving 15 bases between them.